These 14 T cell receptor beta chains were sequenced from one sample in a study of T cell responses to AZD1222 COVID-19 vaccine. Generated by immunoSEQ multiplex PCR, the TCRdb table keeps only in-frame clones and is missing some. Here the sample spans roughly 180,000 clones, over 70% being singletons. The sequenced sample was peripheral blood, obtained on day 0 of MenACWY control vaccination. The receptors come from an adult in good health.

This clone was found once. The CDR3 sequence is CASTAGDTQYF. CDR3 coding DNA: TGTGCCAGCACCGCGGGAGATACGCAGTATTTT. The V gene is TRBV27, the J gene TRBJ2-3, with D possibly matching TRBD2 (5 bases). The CDR3 totals 11 residues. Germline V gene sequence: CDR1 MNHEY, CDR2 SMNVEV (reference sequence). Between the trimmed V and J ends, which lost 7 bases and 5 bases, there was a span of 7 bases.

The table lists this clone with a few counts. The rearrangement joins TRBV12-2 to TRBJ2-7. TRBV12-2 is shown as a pseudogene. The CDR3 contains 17 residues. Here the CDR3 reads CASRLPLGQGRPYEQYF. CDR3 nucleotide sequence: TGTGCAAGTCGCTTACCCCTCGGGCAGGGGAGGCCCTACGAGCAGTACTTC.

V gene TRBV7-9 combines with J gene TRBJ2-3; TRBD1 is a possible D gene (6 bases). The CDR3 is made up of 15 amino acids. The germline V gene encodes CDR1 SEHNR and CDR2 FQNEAQ (reference sequence). Trimming left V 6 bases short and J 2 bases short, with 15 bases between. In DNA form, the CDR3 reads TGTGCCAGCAGTTCGGTGGGGGACACCACAGATACGCAGTATTTT. It codes for CASSSVGDTTDTQYF.

This chain connects TRBV5-5 to TRBJ2-7; 8 positions match TRBD1. Germline lookup yields CDR1 SGHKS and CDR2 YYEKEE (reference sequence). The CDR3 covers 15 residues. V shed 5 bases and J 1 base; nucleotides not matched to a gene: 8. The CDR3 DNA sequence: TGTGCCAGCAGTTCCGACAGGGGTACTTCCTACGAGCAGTACTTC. This codes for CASSSDRGTSYEQYF.

The V gene is TRBV7-6, the J gene TRBJ2-5, with 8 bases that match TRBD2. Trimming cost V 4 bases and J 5 bases; bases outside gene matches: 15. Germline loops: CDR1 SGHVS, CDR2 FNYEAQ. The CDR3 extends over 17 amino acids. DNA of the CDR3: TGTGCCAGCAGCTCGCCTTATAGCGGGAAGGGCCCCGAGACCCAGTACTTC. It translates to CASSSPYSGKGPETQYF.

The J gene is TRBJ2-7, the V gene TRBV6-5; D is perhaps TRBD1 (6 bases). CDR1 is MNHEY, CDR2 SVGAGI, per germline. The CDR3 covers 15 residues. V lost 0 bases to trimming and J lost 3 bases, with 12 bases between them. CDR3 loop: CASSYSRDMSYEQYF. The CDR3 DNA follows: TGTGCCAGCAGTTACTCTAGGGACATGAGCTACGAGCAGTACTTC.

The chain joins TRBV5-1 to TRBJ2-1; 9 bases align to TRBD2. CDR3 length equals 15 residues. The germline gives CDR1 SGHRS, CDR2 YFSETQ. V trimming: 4 bases; J trimming: 5 bases; junction bases outside the gene matches: 7. The DNA of the CDR3 is TGCGCCAGCAGCCGACTCGGGACTAGCAACAATGAGCAGTTCTTC. As protein: CASSRLGTSNNEQFF.

The chain joins TRBV5-5 to TRBJ1-5; D remains ambiguous. The CDR3 covers 13 residues. Germline CDR1 and CDR2: SGHKS and YYEKEE (reference sequence). V was clipped by 5 bases and J by 1 base, with 7 bases between them. CDR3 residues: CASSPGSNQPQHF. Here the CDR3 DNA reads TGTGCCAGCAGTCCTGGCAGCAATCAGCCCCAGCATTTT.

This chain uses TRBV6-4 with TRBJ2-7; D might be TRBD1 (6 bases). The germline gives CDR1 MRHNA, CDR2 SNTAGT. The CDR3 is 17 residues long. Trimming cost V 0 bases and J 5 bases, with 20 bases left between them. The CDR3: CASSDSAPDRKNDEQYF. CDR3 sequence (DNA): TGTGCCAGCAGTGACTCAGCCCCCGACAGGAAGAACGACGAGCAGTACTTC.

The chain has TRBV6-2 or TRBV6-3 and TRBJ1-2; no clear D gene. This CDR3 region has 15 residues. Deletions cut 0 bases from V and 4 bases from J, with 12 bases between. From germline, CDR1 is MNHEY and CDR2 SVGEGT. The CDR3 protein is CASSYSSSEVYGYTF. The CDR3 region has the DNA TGTGCCAGCAGTTACTCGAGCTCAGAGGTCTATGGCTACACCTTC.

This rearrangement joins TRBV5-1 to TRBJ2-7; D might be TRBD2 (6 bases). Looked up from germline, CDR1 is SGHRS and CDR2 is YFSETQ. Trimming removed 0 bases at V and 7 bases at J, with 8 bases between. CDR3 length: 12 amino acids. The CDR3 protein is CASSLAGEEQYF. The DNA of the CDR3 is TGCGCCAGCAGCTTGGCGGGGGAGGAGCAGTACTTC.

The rearrangement joins TRBV7-2 to TRBJ1-1; 8 nucleotides align to TRBD1. The CDR3 is 16 residues long. Germline loops: CDR1 SGHTA, CDR2 FQGNSA. V was clipped by 0 bases and J by 2 bases; unmatched bases: 5. CDR3 residues: CASSLAPGGENTEAFF. The CDR3 nucleotides read TGTGCCAGCAGCTTAGCACCAGGGGGCGAAAACACTGAAGCTTTCTTT.

The chain employs TRBV30 and TRBJ2-7; TRBD1 might be the D (7 bases). CDR1 and CDR2 (germline): GTSNPN, SVGIG (reference sequence). Trimming shortened V by 6 bases and J by 5 bases, and 14 bases separated the two germline ends. This CDR3 is built from 12 residues. The CDR3 DNA reads as TGTGCCTGCCAGGGGGGTTCCCACGAGCAGTACTTC. Translating gives CACQGGSHEQYF.

This sequence joins TRBV9 and TRBJ2-7; weak D call: TRBD2 (6 bases). V was clipped by 6 bases and J by 6 bases, with 19 bases between them. The CDR3 is made up of 14 amino acids. Germline CDR1 SGDLS, CDR2 YYNGEE. CDR3 residues: CASTPGLHTGEQYF. DNA of the CDR3: TGTGCCAGCACTCCGGGACTCCACACGGGCGAGCAGTACTTC.